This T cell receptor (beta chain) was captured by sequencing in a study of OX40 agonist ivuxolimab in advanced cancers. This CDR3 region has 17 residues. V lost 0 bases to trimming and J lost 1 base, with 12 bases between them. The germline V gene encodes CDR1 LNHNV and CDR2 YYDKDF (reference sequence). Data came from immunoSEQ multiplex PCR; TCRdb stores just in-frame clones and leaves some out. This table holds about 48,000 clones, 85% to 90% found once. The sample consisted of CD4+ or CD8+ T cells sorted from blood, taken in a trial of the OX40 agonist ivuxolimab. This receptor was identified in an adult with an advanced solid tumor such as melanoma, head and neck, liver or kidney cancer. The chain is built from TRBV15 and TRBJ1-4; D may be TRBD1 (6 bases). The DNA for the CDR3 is TGTGCCACCAGCAGAGATGCAGGGGCTGGAACTAATGAAAAACTGTTTTTT. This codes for CATSRDAGAGTNEKLFF.